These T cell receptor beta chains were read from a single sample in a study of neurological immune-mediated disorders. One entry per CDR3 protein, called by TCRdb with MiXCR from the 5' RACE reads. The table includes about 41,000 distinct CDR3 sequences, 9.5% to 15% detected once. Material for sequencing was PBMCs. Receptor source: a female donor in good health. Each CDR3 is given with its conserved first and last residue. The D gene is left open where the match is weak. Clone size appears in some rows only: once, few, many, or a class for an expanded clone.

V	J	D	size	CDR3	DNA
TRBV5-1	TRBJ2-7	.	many	CASSLAVGDFYEQYF	TGCGCCAGCAGCTTGGCCGTCGGGGACTTCTACGAGCAGTACTTC
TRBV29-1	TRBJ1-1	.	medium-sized	CSVARGSLNTEAFF	TGCAGCGTCGCGAGAGGGTCCCTGAACACTGAAGCTTTCTTT
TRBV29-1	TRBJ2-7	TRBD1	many	CSVGQGASAEQYF	TGCAGCGTTGGACAGGGGGCATCAGCCGAGCAGTACTTC
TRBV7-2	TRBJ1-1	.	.	CASSLAGGSNTEAFF	TGTGCCAGCAGCTTAGCGGGGGGATCCAACACTGAAGCTTTCTTT
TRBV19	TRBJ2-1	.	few	CASSGDSYNEQFF	TGTGCCAGTAGCGGAGATTCCTACAATGAGCAGTTCTTC
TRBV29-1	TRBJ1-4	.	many	CSVITPGDEKLFF	TGCAGCGTTATCACCCCGGGGGATGAAAAACTGTTTTTT
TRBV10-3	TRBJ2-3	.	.	CAISPALADTQYF	TGTGCCATCAGCCCTGCCCTGGCAGATACGCAGTATTTT
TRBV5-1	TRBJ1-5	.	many	CASSQGESNQPQHF	TGCGCCAGCAGTCAAGGGGAGAGCAATCAGCCCCAGCATTTT
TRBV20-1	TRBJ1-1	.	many	CSARQTDTEAFF	TGCAGTGCCCGGCAGACAGACACTGAAGCTTTCTTT
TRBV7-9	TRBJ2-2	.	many	CASSSDTNTGELFF	TGTGCCAGCAGCTCAGACACAAACACCGGGGAGCTGTTTTTT
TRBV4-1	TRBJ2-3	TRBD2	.	CASSQDLDRLANTDTQYF	TGCGCCAGCAGCCAAGATTTGGATCGACTAGCTAACACAGATACGCAGTATTTT
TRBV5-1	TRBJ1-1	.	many	CASSHPTRGTEAFF	TGCGCCAGCAGCCATCCGACCAGGGGCACTGAAGCTTTCTTT
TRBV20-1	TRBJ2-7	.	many	CSARSPREPFYEQYF	TGCAGTGCTAGGAGTCCCAGGGAACCCTTCTACGAGCAGTACTTC
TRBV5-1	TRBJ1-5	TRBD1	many	CASSLGTGGGQPQHF	TGCGCCAGCAGCTTGGGGACAGGGGGAGGTCAGCCCCAGCATTTT
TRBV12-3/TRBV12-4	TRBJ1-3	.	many	CASSSRSTGNSGNTIYF	TGTGCCAGCAGTTCGAGATCTACAGGGAACTCTGGAAACACCATATATTTT
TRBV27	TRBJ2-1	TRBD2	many	CASSALAVSYNEQFF	TGTGCCAGCAGTGCGCTAGCGGTCTCCTACAATGAGCAGTTCTTC
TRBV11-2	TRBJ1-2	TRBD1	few	CASSLTGGADGYTF	TGTGCCAGCAGCTTAACAGGGGGCGCCGATGGCTACACCTTC
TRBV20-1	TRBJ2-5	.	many	CSAGDGKETQYF	TGCAGTGCTGGCGACGGGAAAGAGACCCAGTACTTC
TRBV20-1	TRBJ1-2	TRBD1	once	CSATQPRQGDGYTF	TGCAGTGCTACGCAACCCCGACAGGGGGATGGCTACACCTTC
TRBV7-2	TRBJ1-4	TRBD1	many	CASSLMGQGSTNEKLFF	TGTGCCAGCAGCTTAATGGGACAGGGATCAACTAATGAAAAACTGTTTTTT
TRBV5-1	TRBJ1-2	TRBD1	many	CASSSLPGQGLYGYTF	TGCGCCAGCAGCTCCCTCCCGGGACAGGGGCTCTATGGCTACACCTTC